The clone carrying this T cell receptor beta chain appeared a few times. The sample belongs to a study of blood T cell repertoires in COVID-19. Study at large: Samples of COVID-19 (acute and convalescent) were obtained from the United States, Italy and Spain. The cDNA or gDNA used as material had been derived from T cells, B-cell-depleted T cells, or PBMCs.

In the source study's methods: Reference gene primer amplification in the assay estimated nucleated cell counts. The assay was immunoSEQ multiplex PCR, and TCRdb's table has in-frame clones only and misses some. Clonal size and the V and J genes are those of that table, whereas D and trimming came from the DNA. The profile shows 130,000 or so clones, about 86% of them singletons. The CDR3 is 15 residues long. After removal of 1 base from V and 3 bases from J, the junction contained 6 bases not matched to a gene. Germline lookup yields CDR1 SEHNR and CDR2 FQNEAQ (reference sequence). Sequencing was performed on peripheral blood. V usage is TRBV7-9 and J usage is TRBJ2-7; 7 bases match TRBD1. This receptor was obtained from a woman aged 80 or older with acute or convalescent COVID-19. The CDR3 bases are TGTGCCAGCAGCTTAGGTGTAGGGGGCGTCTACGAGCAGTACTTC. Encoded protein: CASSLGVGGVYEQYF.